A single sample is the source of the 3 T cell receptor beta chains below, sequenced in a study of blood T cell repertoires in COVID-19. Measured with immunoSEQ multiplex PCR; TCRdb has only the in-frame clones, and not every one. The sample carries more than 35,000 clones, nearly 90% recorded once. Sequences were obtained from peripheral blood. Receptors originate from a human donor in a cohort sampled during active COVID-19.

This chain links TRBV5-1 with TRBJ1-5; 8 positions match TRBD1. V was pared by 2 bases and J by 7 bases, with 5 bases of the junction left unmatched. CDR3 length: 14 amino acids. Germline V gene data show CDR1 as SGHRS and CDR2 as YFSETQ. CDR3 protein: CASSLTGGGQPQHF. CDR3 nucleotide sequence: TGCGCCAGCAGCTTAACAGGGGGAGGACAGCCCCAGCATTTT.

This chain joins TRBV18 and TRBJ1-1, with TRBD1 matching over 9 bases. Germline values: CDR1 KGHSH, CDR2 LQKENI. The CDR3 loop spans 17 amino acids. V lost 0 bases and J lost 6; bases outside the gene matches: 11. The CDR3 spells CASSPPGTGLGMPEAFF. CDR3 sequence (DNA): TGTGCCAGCTCACCACCCGGGACAGGGTTGGGAATGCCTGAAGCTTTCTTT.

CDR3 sequence reads: CASRSGTGNGYTF. The CDR3 DNA reads as TGTGCCAGCAGATCCGGGACAGGGAATGGCTACACCTTC. V gene TRBV2 combines with J gene TRBJ1-2; TRBD1 matches at 9 bases. With 6 bases clipped from V and 6 bases from J, the junction kept 5 bases outside the gene matches. Germline values: CDR1 SNHLY, CDR2 FYNNEI. This CDR3 is 13 amino acids long.